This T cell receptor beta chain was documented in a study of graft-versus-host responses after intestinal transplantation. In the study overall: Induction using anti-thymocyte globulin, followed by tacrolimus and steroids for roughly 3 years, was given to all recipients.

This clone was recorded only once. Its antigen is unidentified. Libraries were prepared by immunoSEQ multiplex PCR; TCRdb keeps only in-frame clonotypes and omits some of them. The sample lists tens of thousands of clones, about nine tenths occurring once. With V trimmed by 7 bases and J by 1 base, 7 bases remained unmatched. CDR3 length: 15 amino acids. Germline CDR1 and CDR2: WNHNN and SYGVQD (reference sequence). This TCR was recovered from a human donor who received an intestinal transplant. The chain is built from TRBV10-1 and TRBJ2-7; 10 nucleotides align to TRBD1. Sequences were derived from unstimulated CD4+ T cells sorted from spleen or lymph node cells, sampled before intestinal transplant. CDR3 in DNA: TGCGCCAGCAATCCCGGGACAGGGGAATCCTACGAGCAGTACTTC. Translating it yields CASNPGTGESYEQYF.